What follows is one T cell receptor (beta chain) and its context. Its antigen is currently not known. Per-base qualities were not stored, and no clone one base away is much larger. This record comes from a study of metastatic and nonmetastatic thyroid tumors (dated by TCRdb to 2018 to 2020). Study-level background: The researchers compared repertoires between peripheral blood samples and tumor or nodule tissue samples from patients with malignant or benign thyroid disease. The full study reports these points: In both blood and tumor samples, malignant tumors were reported to have significantly higher TCR beta diversity than benign nodules.

Relative to germline, V is 4 bases shorter and J is 4 bases shorter, with 11 bases between their ends. The germline V gene gives CDR1 as SGHRS and CDR2 as YFSETQ. Its CDR3 holds 13 amino acids, cysteine through phenylalanine. Only CDR3 DNA is held: 39 bases, read in frame from base 1. To prepare the library, PCR was applied. Sequencing used an Illumina HiSeq 4000. High-throughput sequencing was used to profile the TCR beta-chain CDR3 region of each patient. Per the source publication's procedure: A classifier to discriminate distant-metastatic papillary thyroid cancer patients was built from CDR3 differences across clinicopathological groups. The Shannon index was used to assess repertoire diversity, and the Morisita-Horn index was used to assess tumor-blood repertoire similarity. In TCRdb, the public reads were trimmed at Q25 with fastp and aligned with MiXCR, with productive beta chains retained. These V and J calls are TCRdb output, not the study's own analysis. This sample holds about 82,000 clones; about 12% were observed only once. The top ten clones comprise approximately 10% of the sample.

No patient had received any treatment before thyroid surgery. Using T-cell receptor beta sequencing, the study looked back at clinical samples from patients collected from about 2011 to 2018. Material for sequencing was tumor tissue. This receptor was obtained from a female donor with papillary thyroid cancer or a benign thyroid nodule (not recorded which). Some clones in this sample may be carry-over from other donors' samples. Recombination connected TRBV5-1 to TRBJ1-2; no D gene can be assigned with confidence. The sequenced DNA is TGCGCCAGCAGCCCCGGACTGACCTATGGCTACACCTTC. It translates to CASSPGLTYGYTF.